The rows below give T cell receptor beta chains drawn from one sample of a study of blood T cell repertoires in COVID-19. Measured with immunoSEQ multiplex PCR; TCRdb has only the in-frame clones, and not every one. Among under 450,000 clones listed, approximately 84% were seen once. Sequenced sample: PBMCs or T cells enriched from blood (not recorded which). The receptors derive from a woman aged 25 to 39 who had recovered from COVID-19. Both conserved end residues are part of each CDR3. The order of the fields is J gene, clone size, D gene, V gene, CDR3 DNA, CDR3 protein. D genes are given only for firm matches. Size is omitted from some rows. Given values are once, few, many or a class for expanded clones.

TRBJ1-1 | - | - | TRBV20-1 | TGCAGTGCTCCCAGGGGAGCTGAAGCTTTCTTT | CSAPRGAEAFF
TRBJ1-1 | - | - | TRBV3-1/TRBV3-2 | TGTGCCAGCAGCCACCTTGCGGGGTCCCCTGAAGCTTTCTTT | CASSHLAGSPEAFF
TRBJ2-5 | - | - | TRBV11-2 | TGTGCCAGCAGCGGCCGGACAACCACCCGGGAGACCCAGTACTTC | CASSGRTTTRETQYF
TRBJ2-7 | - | - | TRBV15 | TGTGCCACCAGCAGAGATCTGGGACTTCGTGACTACGAGCAGTACTTC | CATSRDLGLRDYEQYF
TRBJ1-2 | - | TRBD1 | TRBV4-2 | TGTGCCAGCAGCCAAAATCCGGGACAGGGAGACTATGGCTACACCTTC | CASSQNPGQGDYGYTF
TRBJ2-7 | once | - | TRBV25-1 | TGTGCCAGCAGTGAATTCGGAGGGGCCGAGCAGTACTTC | CASSEFGGAEQYF
TRBJ1-1 | - | - | TRBV7-9 | TGTGCCAGCAGCTCCCGGAACACTGAAGCTTTCTTT | CASSSRNTEAFF
TRBJ1-5 | - | TRBD1 | TRBV19 | TGTGCCAGTAGCAGGGACAGAATTTATCAGCCCCAGCATTTT | CASSRDRIYQPQHF
TRBJ1-3 | few | - | TRBV5-1 | TGCGCCAGCAGCTCAGTGGGAGTAGGTCGGGACACCATATATTTT | CASSSVGVGRDTIYF
TRBJ2-3 | once | TRBD2 | TRBV9 | TGTGCCAGCAGCGTTTCCCCTAGCGGGACAGATACGCAGTATTTT | CASSVSPSGTDTQYF
TRBJ2-2 | - | - | TRBV6-5 | TGTGCCAGCAGTTACTTCGGCGGGGAGCTGTTTTTT | CASSYFGGELFF
TRBJ2-5 | few | TRBD1 | TRBV19 | TGTGCCACCAGGGGGCAAGAGACCCAGTACTTC | CATRGQETQYF
TRBJ2-3 | - | TRBD2 | TRBV6-5 | TGTGCCAGCAGGACTAGCGGGACAGATACGCAGTATTTT | CASRTSGTDTQYF
TRBJ1-2 | - | - | TRBV7-6 | TGTGCCAGCAGCTTAGGTGGGGAGGGCTACACCTTC | CASSLGGEGYTF
TRBJ1-3 | - | TRBD1 | TRBV2 | TGTGCCAGCAGTGAAGCGCCGGGACAGGGGGCAGCGGGAAACACCATATATTTT | CASSEAPGQGAAGNTIYF
TRBJ2-7 | - | - | TRBV29-1 | TGCAGCGTCGCTGCAGATTACGAGCAGTACTTC | CSVAADYEQYF
TRBJ2-1 | - | TRBD1 | TRBV13 | TGTGCCAGCAGCCAGGACAGGGCCTACAATGAGCAGTTCTTC | CASSQDRAYNEQFF
TRBJ2-2 | - | - | TRBV7-2 | TGTGCCAGCAGCCAGGGGACACTAAACACCGGGGAGCTGTTTTTT | CASSQGTLNTGELFF
TRBJ2-3 | - | TRBD1 | TRBV29-1 | TGCAGCGTTGAAGGGACAGGGGGCACAGATACGCAGTATTTT | CSVEGTGGTDTQYF
TRBJ2-3 | - | TRBD1 | TRBV11-2 | TGTGCCAGCAGCTTAAAGGACAGGGGGAACACAGATACGCAGTATTTT | CASSLKDRGNTDTQYF
TRBJ2-7 | once | TRBD2 | TRBV6-5 | TGTGCCAGCAGTTATGGTAGCGGGAGGGACTACGAGCAGTACTTC | CASSYGSGRDYEQYF
TRBJ1-1 | few | - | TRBV28 | TGTGCCAGCATTACACTAGGCACTGAAGCTTTCTTT | CASITLGTEAFF
TRBJ1-1 | - | TRBD1 | TRBV5-1 | TGCGCCAGCAGCTTATCCGGGACAGCCACCTTGAACACTGAAGCTTTCTTT | CASSLSGTATLNTEAFF
TRBJ2-7 | - | - | TRBV11-2 | TGTGCCAGCAGCTTAGATGGCTCGAGGGGGTTCTTC | CASSLDGSRGFF
TRBJ2-7 | once | TRBD1 | TRBV27 | TGTGCCAGCAGTTTTGGGGGACAGCTCGAGCAGTACTTC | CASSFGGQLEQYF
TRBJ1-6 | - | TRBD1 | TRBV11-3 | TGTGCCAGCAGCTCGGACAGGGACAATTTCAATTCACCCCTCCACTTT | CASSSDRDNFNSPLHF
TRBJ1-1 | once | - | TRBV5-6 | TGTGCCAGCACCCCAGACCGTGCGGGGAACACTGAAGCTTTCTTT | CASTPDRAGNTEAFF
TRBJ2-7 | once | TRBD2 | TRBV5-1 | TGCGCCAGCAGCTTGGGGGGGACTAGCGGGAGTTACAGCGAGCAGTACTTC | CASSLGGTSGSYSEQYF
TRBJ1-2 | - | - | TRBV29-1 | TGCAGCGTTGTGGACAGCTATGGCTACACCTTC | CSVVDSYGYTF
TRBJ2-3 | - | - | TRBV12-3/TRBV12-4 | TGTGCCAGCAGTTTCAGGGGCGCAGATACGCAGTATTTT | CASSFRGADTQYF
TRBJ2-3 | - | - | TRBV21-1 | TGTGCCAGCAGCAAAGTCCAGGCTACGCAGTATTTT | CASSKVQATQYF
TRBJ2-1 | - | - | TRBV25-1 | TGTGCCAGCAGTGCCCTCGGACAGTTGGGGGCCAATGAGCAGTTCTTC | CASSALGQLGANEQFF
TRBJ2-3 | - | TRBD2 | TRBV18 | TGTGCCAGCCTCGGGACTAGCCTTGGCACAGATACGCAGTATTTT | CASLGTSLGTDTQYF
TRBJ2-1 | - | - | TRBV15 | TGTGCCACCAGCCGACGGGCGGGATCCCTCGAGAATGAGCAGTTCTTC | CATSRRAGSLENEQFF
TRBJ1-1 | - | - | TRBV6-1 | TGTGCCAGCAGTGAAGCGGGGGCGAACACTGAAGCTTTCTTT | CASSEAGANTEAFF
TRBJ2-7 | once | TRBD2 | TRBV9 | TGTGCCAGCAGCGCCTTAGCGGGAGCCTCCTACGAGCAGTACTTC | CASSALAGASYEQYF
TRBJ2-5 | - | - | TRBV29-1 | TGCAGCGTTCCACAGGGCAGCCAAGAGACCCAGTACTTC | CSVPQGSQETQYF
TRBJ2-1 | - | TRBD1 | TRBV7-3 | TGTGCCAGCAGCCCGGAGGGGACAGGGCCCTACAATGAGCAGTTCTTC | CASSPEGTGPYNEQFF
TRBJ1-3 | - | TRBD1 | TRBV7-9 | TGTGCCAGCAGCATACTGGGACAGGGGGCCCTCTCTGGAAACACCATATATTTT | CASSILGQGALSGNTIYF